This TCR beta chain was obtained from a study of blood T cell repertoires in COVID-19. About the research overall: The analysed material was cDNA or gDNA that came from T cells, B-cell-depleted T cells, or PBMCs.

Germline V gene data show CDR1 as SGDLS and CDR2 as YYNGEE. The CDR3 loop spans 13 amino acids. Trimming at V came to 0 bases and at J to 6 bases, leaving 3 bases not matched to a gene. This clone was recorded once. TCRdb keeps only in-frame clones here, not all; method: immunoSEQ multiplex PCR. The sample has 150,000 to 180,000 clones, 91% seen once. The chain recombines TRBV9 with TRBJ2-7; 7 nucleotides line up with TRBD2. Sequences were obtained from peripheral blood. This TCR derives from a man aged 45-65 years with acute or convalescent COVID-19. CDR3 DNA sequence: TGTGCCAGCAGCGTAGTGTGGGGGGGCGAGCAGTACTTC. Protein sequence: CASSVVWGGEQYF.